Listed below are T cell receptor beta chains from one sample, sequenced in a study of CD8+CD57+ T cells in acquired aplastic anemia. TCRdb fed the reads into MiXCR, producing one record per CDR3 protein. Here the sample spans approximately 180,000 distinct CDR3 sequences, approximately 48% being singletons. The specimen sequenced was sorted CD4+, CD8+, or CD8+CD57+ T cells (not recorded which) from PBMCs. The origin of the receptors is a human donor with aplastic anemia. Both conserved end residues are part of each CDR3. The order of the fields is D gene, J gene, clone size, V gene, CDR3 protein, CDR3 DNA. The D gene is left open where the match is weak. The size field is filled for only some rows; it gives once, few, many or a size class.

- | TRBJ2-7 | few | TRBV6-1 | CASSGGSYEQYF | TGTGCCAGCTCCGGGGGCAGCTACGAGCAGTACTTC
- | TRBJ2-5 | many | TRBV2 | CASINDRRKETQYF | TGTGCCAGCATTAATGACAGGCGGAAAGAGACCCAGTACTTC
- | TRBJ1-1 | many | TRBV6-1 | CASSPHIREAFF | TGTGCCAGCAGTCCCCATATACGGGAAGCTTTCTTT
TRBD1 | TRBJ1-1 | many | TRBV7-1 | CASSPQRGQGIFRGEAFF | TGTGCCAGCAGCCCACAGAGAGGACAGGGGATTTTCCGAGGTGAAGCTTTCTTT
- | TRBJ2-3 | many | TRBV5-1 | CASSLEVGVTDTQYF | TGCGCCAGCAGCTTGGAGGTGGGAGTGACAGATACGCAGTATTTT
- | TRBJ2-7 | - | TRBV20-1 | CSASDPSIAYEQYF | TGCAGTGCTAGTGACCCATCTATCGCCTACGAGCAGTACTTC
TRBD2 | TRBJ2-3 | - | TRBV12-3/TRBV12-4 | CAGGLGTDTQYF | TGTGCCGGGGGACTAGGCACAGATACGCAGTATTTT
TRBD1 | TRBJ1-2 | many | TRBV7-8 | CASSLTGGSNYGYTF | TGTGCCAGCAGCTTAACAGGGGGCTCGAACTATGGCTACACCTTC
TRBD2 | TRBJ2-3 | - | TRBV10-3 | CAIKGSQRGADTQYF | TGTGCCATCAAGGGTAGCCAGCGGGGGGCAGATACGCAGTATTTT
TRBD1 | TRBJ2-7 | many | TRBV19 | CASRPTLRGEQYF | TGTGCCAGTAGACCCACCCTCAGGGGGGAGCAGTACTTC
TRBD1 | TRBJ1-5 | few | TRBV2 | CASSKLQGEYQPQHF | TGTGCCAGCAGTAAACTACAGGGGGAATATCAGCCCCAGCATTTT
- | TRBJ1-4 | - | TRBV5-1 | CASSLMGSGNEKLFF | TGCGCCAGCAGCTTGATGGGGTCAGGTAATGAAAAACTGTTTTTT
TRBD1 | TRBJ1-6 | - | TRBV10-3 | CASSESAGGIRNSPLHF | TGTGCCAGCAGTGAATCGGCAGGGGGTATAAGAAATTCACCCCTCCACTTT
TRBD2 | TRBJ2-5 | - | TRBV20-1 | CSGAGGPYETQYF | TGCTCCGGGGCGGGAGGGCCTTATGAGACCCAGTACTTC
TRBD1 | TRBJ2-1 | few | TRBV10-3 | CATKQGEVRVEQFF | TGTGCCACCAAACAGGGGGAGGTTCGCGTTGAGCAGTTCTTC
TRBD1 | TRBJ1-5 | - | TRBV12-3/TRBV12-4 | CASSFDSGTGHPILNQPQHF | TGTGCCAGCAGTTTCGATTCCGGGACAGGTCATCCTATCCTTAATCAGCCCCAGCATTTT